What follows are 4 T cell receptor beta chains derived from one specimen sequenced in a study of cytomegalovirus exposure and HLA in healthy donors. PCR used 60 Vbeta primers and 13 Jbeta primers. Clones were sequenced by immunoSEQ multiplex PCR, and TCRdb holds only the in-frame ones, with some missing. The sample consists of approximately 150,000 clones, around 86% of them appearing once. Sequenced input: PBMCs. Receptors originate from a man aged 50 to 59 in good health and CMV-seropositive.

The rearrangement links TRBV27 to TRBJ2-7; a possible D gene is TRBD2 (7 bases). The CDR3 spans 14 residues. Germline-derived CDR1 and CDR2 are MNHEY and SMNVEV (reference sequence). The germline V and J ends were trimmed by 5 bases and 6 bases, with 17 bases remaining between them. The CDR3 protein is CASSRSGGHLEQYF. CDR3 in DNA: TGTGCCAGCAGTAGATCGGGGGGCCATCTCGAGCAGTACTTC.

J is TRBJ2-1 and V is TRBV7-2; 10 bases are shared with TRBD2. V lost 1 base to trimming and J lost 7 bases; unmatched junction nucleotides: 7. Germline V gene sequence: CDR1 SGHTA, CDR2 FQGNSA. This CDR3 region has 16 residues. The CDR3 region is CASSLGSLAGVNEQFF. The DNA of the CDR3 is TGTGCCAGCAGCTTAGGATCCCTAGCGGGGGTTAATGAGCAGTTCTTC.

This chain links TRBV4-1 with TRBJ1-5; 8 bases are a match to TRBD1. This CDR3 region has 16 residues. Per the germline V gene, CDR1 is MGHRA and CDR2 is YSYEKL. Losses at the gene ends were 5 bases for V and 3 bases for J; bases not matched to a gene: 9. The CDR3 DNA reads TGCGCCAGCAGCGCCTCCGGGACAGGAGTCAATCAGCCCCAGCATTTT. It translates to CASSASGTGVNQPQHF.

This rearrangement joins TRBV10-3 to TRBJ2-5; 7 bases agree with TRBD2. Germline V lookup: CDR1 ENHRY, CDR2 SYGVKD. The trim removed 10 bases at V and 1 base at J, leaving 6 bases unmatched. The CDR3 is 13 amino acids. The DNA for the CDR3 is TGTGCCACTACCCAGCGGGGCCAAGAGACCCAGTACTTC. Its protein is CATTQRGQETQYF.